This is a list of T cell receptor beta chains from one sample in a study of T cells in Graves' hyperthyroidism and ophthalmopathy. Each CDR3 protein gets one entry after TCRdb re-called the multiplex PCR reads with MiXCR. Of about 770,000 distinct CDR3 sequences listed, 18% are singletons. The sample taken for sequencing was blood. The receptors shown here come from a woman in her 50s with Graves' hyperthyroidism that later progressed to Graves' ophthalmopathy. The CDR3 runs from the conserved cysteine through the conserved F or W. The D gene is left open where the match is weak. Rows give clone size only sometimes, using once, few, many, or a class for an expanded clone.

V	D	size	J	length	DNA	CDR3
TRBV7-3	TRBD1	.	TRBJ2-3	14	TGTGCCAGCAGCCGGGACAGAGTTTCAGATACGCAGTATTTT	CASSRDRVSDTQYF
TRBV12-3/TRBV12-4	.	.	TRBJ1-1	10	TGTGCCAGCAGGACAGTTGAAGCTTTCTTT	CASRTVEAFF
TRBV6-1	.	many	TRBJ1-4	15	TGTGCCAGCAGTGAAGGAGGAGCAACTAATGAAAAACTGTTTTTT	CASSEGGATNEKLFF
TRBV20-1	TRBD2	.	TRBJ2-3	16	TGCAGTGCTAGAGATCCAGCGGGACCCAGCACAGATACGCAGTATTTT	CSARDPAGPSTDTQYF
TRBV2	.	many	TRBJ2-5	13	TGTGCCAGCAGTGATATCGGCCAAGAGACCCAGTACTTC	CASSDIGQETQYF
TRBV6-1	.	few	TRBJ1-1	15	TGTGCCAGCGCAGATCCAGGGGCTTGGGGCACTGAAGCTTTCTTT	CASADPGAWGTEAFF
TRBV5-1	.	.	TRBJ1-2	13	TGCGCCAGCGGACGAGACGGATCGTATGGCTACACCTTC	CASGRDGSYGYTF
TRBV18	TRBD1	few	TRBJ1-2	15	TGTGCCAGCTCACAGTCCGGGACAGGGATGGATGGCTACACCTTC	CASSQSGTGMDGYTF
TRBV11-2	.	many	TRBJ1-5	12	TGTGCCAGCAGCTTAGCTGTTCAGCCCCAGCATTTT	CASSLAVQPQHF
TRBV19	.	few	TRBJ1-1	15	TGTGCCAGTATCCTTGGACAGAGCTTAAACACTGAAGCTTTCTTT	CASILGQSLNTEAFF
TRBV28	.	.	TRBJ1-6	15	TGTGCCAGCAGTCTGGGACTCGCCGATAGGTCACCCCTCCACTTT	CASSLGLADRSPLHF
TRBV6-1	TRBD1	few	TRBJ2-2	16	TGTGCCAGCAAACCCCGGGACAGGGTAGACGTCGGGGAGCTGTTTTTT	CASKPRDRVDVGELFF
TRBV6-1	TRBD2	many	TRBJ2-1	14	TGTGCCAGCAGTGCAGGACTAGCTTACAATGAGCAGTTCTTC	CASSAGLAYNEQFF
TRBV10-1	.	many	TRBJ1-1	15	TGCGCCAGCAGTGAGTCGGGGGGCATGAACACTGAAGCTTTCTTT	CASSESGGMNTEAFF
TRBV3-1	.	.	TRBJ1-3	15	TGTGCCAGCAGCCAAGACAGGGAAGCTGGAAACACCATATATTTT	CASSQDREAGNTIYF
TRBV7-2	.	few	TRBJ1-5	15	TGTGCCAGCAATTGGGGCGTCTATAGCAATCAGCCCCAGCATTTT	CASNWGVYSNQPQHF
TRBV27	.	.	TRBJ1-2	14	TGTGCCAGCAGCCCCCGACAGGCCCCGGGTGGCTACACCTTC	CASSPRQAPGGYTF
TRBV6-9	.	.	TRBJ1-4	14	TGTGCCAGCAGTTACCGAAGGCCTGGAGAAAAACTGTTTTTT	CASSYRRPGEKLFF
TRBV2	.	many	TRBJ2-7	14	TGTGCCAGCAGCGGGGGAAGGGAAACCTACGAGCAGTACTTC	CASSGGRETYEQYF
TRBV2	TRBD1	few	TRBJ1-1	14	TGTGCCAGCAGAGCCGGGACAGGGGTATCTGAAGCTTTCTTT	CASRAGTGVSEAFF
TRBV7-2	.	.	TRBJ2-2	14	TGTGCCAGCAGCTTTTTCGCAGGCACCGGGGAGCTGTTTTTT	CASSFFAGTGELFF
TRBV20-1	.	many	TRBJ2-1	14	TGCAGTGCTAGACCCCCTCCCTCCTACAATGAGCAGTTCTTC	CSARPPPSYNEQFF
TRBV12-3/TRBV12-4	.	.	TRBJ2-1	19	TGTGCCAGCAGTTTAATTCCGCGCGTGGGGGACCCAGGGTGGAATGAGCAGTTCTTC	CASSLIPRVGDPGWNEQFF
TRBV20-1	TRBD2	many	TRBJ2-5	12	TGCAGTGCAAGGACTAGGCAAGAGACCCAGTACTTC	CSARTRQETQYF
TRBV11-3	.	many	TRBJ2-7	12	TGTGCCAGCAGCTTGGACGACCACGAGCAGTACTTC	CASSLDDHEQYF
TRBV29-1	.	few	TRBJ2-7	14	TGCAGCGTTGGGGGACCTGCGTCCGGGTACGAGCAGTACTTC	CSVGGPASGYEQYF
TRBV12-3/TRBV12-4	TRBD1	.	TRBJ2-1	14	TGTGCCAGCAGTTCCGGGACAGGGGAGAATGAGCAGTTCTTC	CASSSGTGENEQFF
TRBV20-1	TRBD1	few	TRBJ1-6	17	TGCAGTGCTTTCGGGACAGGGGGCCTCGGTTATAATTCACCCCTCCACTTT	CSAFGTGGLGYNSPLHF
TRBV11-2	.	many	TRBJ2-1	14	TGTGCCAGCAGCTTAGCAGGCACTAGCAATGAGCAGTTCTTC	CASSLAGTSNEQFF
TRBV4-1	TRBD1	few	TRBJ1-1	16	TGCGCCAGCAGCCAAGATCGGACAGGGGGTGACACTGAAGCTTTCTTT	CASSQDRTGGDTEAFF
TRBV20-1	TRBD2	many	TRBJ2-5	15	TGCAGTGCTAGAGATAGCACTAGCGCACAAGAGACCCAGTACTTC	CSARDSTSAQETQYF
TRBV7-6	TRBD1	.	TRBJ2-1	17	TGTGCCAGCAGCTTAGACCGGGGACAGGGGCTGGGGAATGAGCAGTTCTTC	CASSLDRGQGLGNEQFF
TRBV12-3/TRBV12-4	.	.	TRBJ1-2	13	TGTGCCAGCAGTTTAGAGACAGCTTATGGCTACACCTTC	CASSLETAYGYTF
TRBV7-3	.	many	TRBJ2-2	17	TGTGCCAGCAGCCCGCAACCGGGCGGAGATAACACCGGGGAGCTGTTTTTT	CASSPQPGGDNTGELFF
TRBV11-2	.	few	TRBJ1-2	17	TGTGCCAGCAGCTTAGATTTTTGGGGGGGCGAAGATCATGGCTACACCTTC	CASSLDFWGGEDHGYTF
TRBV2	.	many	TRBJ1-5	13	TGTGCCAGCGGACCCGAGAATAATCAGCCCCAGCATTTT	CASGPENNQPQHF
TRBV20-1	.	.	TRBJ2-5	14	TGCAGTGCTATATCAGGGGGGCGACAAGAGACCCAGTACTTC	CSAISGGRQETQYF
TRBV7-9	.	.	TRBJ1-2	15	TGTGCCAGCAGCTCCTTAACCGGGACGAGCTATGGCTACACCTTC	CASSSLTGTSYGYTF
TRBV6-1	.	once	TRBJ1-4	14	TGTGCCAGCAGTGAAGGTTTAGGGAGTGAAAAACTGTTTTTT	CASSEGLGSEKLFF
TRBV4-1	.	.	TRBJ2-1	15	TGCGCCAGCAGCCAAGTACAGGGTTTAAGCAATGAGCAGTTCTTC	CASSQVQGLSNEQFF
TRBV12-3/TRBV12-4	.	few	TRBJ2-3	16	TGTGCCAGCAGTAGGCCGGGACGGAGAAGCACAGATACGCAGTATTTT	CASSRPGRRSTDTQYF
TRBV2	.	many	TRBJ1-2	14	TGTGCCAGCAGTGATGCGGGGCCAGCTTATGGCTACACCTTC	CASSDAGPAYGYTF
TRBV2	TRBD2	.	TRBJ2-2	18	TGTGCCAGCACCGGGACTAGCGGGGGGGCTTGGGTCACCGGGGAGCTGTTTTTT	CASTGTSGGAWVTGELFF
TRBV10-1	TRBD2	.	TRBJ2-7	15	TGTGCCAGCAGTGTGGTAGGGACTACCTTCTACGAGCAGTACTTC	CASSVVGTTFYEQYF
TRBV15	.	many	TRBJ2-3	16	TGTGCCACCAGCTTCTCGTTGGGCGTCCAGGCAGATACGCAGTATTTT	CATSFSLGVQADTQYF
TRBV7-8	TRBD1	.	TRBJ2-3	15	TGTGCCAGCAGGGTGGACAGGGGCAAGTCGGATACGCAGTATTTT	CASRVDRGKSDTQYF
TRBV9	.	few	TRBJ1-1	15	TGTGCCAGCAGCTTCCTGGACGGACAGAACACTGAAGCTTTCTTT	CASSFLDGQNTEAFF
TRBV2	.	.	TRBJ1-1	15	TGTGCCAGCAGCCCAGGGCCCGAGCTGAACACTGAAGCTTTCTTT	CASSPGPELNTEAFF
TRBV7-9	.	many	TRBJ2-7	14	TGTGCCAGCAGCGGCGGGCGGACTACCTACGAGCAGTACTTC	CASSGGRTTYEQYF
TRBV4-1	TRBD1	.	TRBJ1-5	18	TGCGCCAGCAGCCAAGACCCACAGGGGGCGCATCGCAATCAGCCCCAGCATTTT	CASSQDPQGAHRNQPQHF
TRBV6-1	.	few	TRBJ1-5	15	TGTGCCAGCAGAGAAGGACGTTATAGCAATCAGCCCCAGCATTTT	CASREGRYSNQPQHF
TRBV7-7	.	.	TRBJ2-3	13	TGTGCTAGCAGCGCTGACCGGGGAGGTACGCAGTATTTT	CASSADRGGTQYF
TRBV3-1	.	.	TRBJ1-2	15	TGTGCCAGCAGCCTTATATTTGGGGGAGTCACGGGCTACACCTTC	CASSLIFGGVTGYTF